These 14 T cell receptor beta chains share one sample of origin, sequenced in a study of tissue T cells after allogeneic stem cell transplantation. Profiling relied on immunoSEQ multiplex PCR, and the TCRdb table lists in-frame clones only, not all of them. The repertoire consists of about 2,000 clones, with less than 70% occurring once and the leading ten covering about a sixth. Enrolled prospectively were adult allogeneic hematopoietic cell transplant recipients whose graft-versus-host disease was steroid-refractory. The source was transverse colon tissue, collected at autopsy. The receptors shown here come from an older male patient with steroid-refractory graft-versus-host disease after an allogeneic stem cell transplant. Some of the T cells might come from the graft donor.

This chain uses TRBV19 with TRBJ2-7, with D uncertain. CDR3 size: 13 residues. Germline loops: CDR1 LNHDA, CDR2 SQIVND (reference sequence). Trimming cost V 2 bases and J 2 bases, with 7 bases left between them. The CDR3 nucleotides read TGTGCCAGTAGTATAACGGGTCCCTACGAGCAGTACTTC. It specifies CASSITGPYEQYF. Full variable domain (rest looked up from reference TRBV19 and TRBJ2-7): DGGITQSPKYLFRKEGQNVTLSCEQNLNHDAMYWYRQDPGQGLRLIYYSQIVNDFQKGDIAEGYSVSREKKESFPLTVTSAQKNPTAFYLCASSITGPYEQYFGPGTRLTVT.

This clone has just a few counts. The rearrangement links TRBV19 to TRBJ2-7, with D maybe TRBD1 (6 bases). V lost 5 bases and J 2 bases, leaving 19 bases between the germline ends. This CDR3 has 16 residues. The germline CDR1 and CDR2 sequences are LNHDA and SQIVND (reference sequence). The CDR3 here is CASSPPYTGLAYEQYF. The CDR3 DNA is TGTGCCAGTAGTCCGCCCTACACAGGGTTGGCCTACGAGCAGTACTTC.

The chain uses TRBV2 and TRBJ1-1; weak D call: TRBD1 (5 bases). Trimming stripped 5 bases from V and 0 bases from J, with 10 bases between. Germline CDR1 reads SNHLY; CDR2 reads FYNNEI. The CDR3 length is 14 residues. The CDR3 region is CASSTGRMNTEAFF. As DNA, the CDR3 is TGTGCCAGCAGTACGGGACGGATGAACACTGAAGCTTTCTTT.

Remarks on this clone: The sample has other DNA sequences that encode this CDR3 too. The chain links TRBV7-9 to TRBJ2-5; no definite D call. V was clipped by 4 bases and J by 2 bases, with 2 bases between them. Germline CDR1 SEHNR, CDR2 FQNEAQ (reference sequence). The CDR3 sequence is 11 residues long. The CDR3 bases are TGTGCCAGCAGCTCACAAGAGACCCAGTACTTC. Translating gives CASSSQETQYF.

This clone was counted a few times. The DNA of the CDR3 is TGTGCCACCGGGGACAGCTTAGCGCAGTATTTT. Residues: CATGDSLAQYF. The genes are TRBV24-1 and TRBJ2-3; 7 bases agree with TRBD1. V lost 9 bases to trimming and J lost 10 bases; unmatched junction nucleotides: 6. This CDR3 is 11 amino acids long. Germline V gene lookup returns CDR1 KGHDR and CDR2 SFDVKD.

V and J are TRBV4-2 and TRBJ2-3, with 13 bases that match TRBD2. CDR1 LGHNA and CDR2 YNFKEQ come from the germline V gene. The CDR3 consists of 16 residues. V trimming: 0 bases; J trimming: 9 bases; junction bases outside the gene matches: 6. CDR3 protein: CASSQELAGGRWTQYF. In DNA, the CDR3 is TGTGCCAGCAGCCAAGAACTAGCGGGGGGGCGATGGACGCAGTATTTT.

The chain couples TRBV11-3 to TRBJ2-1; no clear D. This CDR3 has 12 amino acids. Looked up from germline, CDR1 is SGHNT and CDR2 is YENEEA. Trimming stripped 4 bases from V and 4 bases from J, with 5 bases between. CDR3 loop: CASSSQYNEQFF. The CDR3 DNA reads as TGTGCCAGCAGCTCCCAGTACAATGAGCAGTTCTTC.

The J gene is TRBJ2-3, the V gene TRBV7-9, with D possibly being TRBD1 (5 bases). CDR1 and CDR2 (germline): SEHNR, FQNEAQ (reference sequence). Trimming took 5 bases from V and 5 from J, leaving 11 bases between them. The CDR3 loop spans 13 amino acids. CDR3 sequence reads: CASSSSGIDTQYF. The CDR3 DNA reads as TGTGCCAGCAGCAGTTCAGGGATAGATACGCAGTATTTT.

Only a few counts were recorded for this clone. CDR3 in DNA: TGCGCCAGCAGCCAAGATCGACAGGGGAACTATGGCTACACCTTC. This gives the protein CASSQDRQGNYGYTF. The chain employs TRBV4-3 and TRBJ1-2; 8 nucleotides match TRBD1. The CDR3 sequence is 15 residues long. Losses at the gene ends were 0 bases for V and 2 bases for J; bases not matched to a gene: 2. The germline CDR1 and CDR2 sequences are LGHNA and YSLEER.

The CDR3 region has the DNA TGTGCCAGCAGCAGGGGGGCGGACTCGGGGCTTGCTGGAAACACCATATATTTT. Translated, it gives CASSRGADSGLAGNTIYF. The rearrangement joins TRBV7-6 to TRBJ1-3; D may be TRBD1 (6 bases). The length of the CDR3 is 18 residues. V gave up 5 bases and J gave up 2 bases, with 22 bases separating them. Germline loops: CDR1 SGHVS, CDR2 FNYEAQ. Looking up the rest from reference TRBV7-6 and TRBJ1-3 gives the full variable domain: GAGVSQSPRYKVTKRGQDVALRCDPISGHVSLYWYRQALGQGPEFLTYFNYEAQQDKSGLPNDRFSAERPEGSISTLTIQRTEQRDSAMYRCASSRGADSGLAGNTIYFGEGSWLTVV.

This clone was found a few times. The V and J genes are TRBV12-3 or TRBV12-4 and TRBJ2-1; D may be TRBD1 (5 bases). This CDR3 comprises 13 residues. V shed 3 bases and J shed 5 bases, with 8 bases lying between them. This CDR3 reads CASSLGPNNEQFF. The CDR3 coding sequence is TGTGCCAGCAGTTTGGGGCCAAACAATGAGCAGTTCTTC.

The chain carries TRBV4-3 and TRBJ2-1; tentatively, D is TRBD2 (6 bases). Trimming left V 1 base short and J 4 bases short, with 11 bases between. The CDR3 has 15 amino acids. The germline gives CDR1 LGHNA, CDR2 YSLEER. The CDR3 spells CASSQASGRYNEQFF. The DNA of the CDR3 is TGCGCCAGCAGCCAAGCCAGCGGGCGATACAATGAGCAGTTCTTC.

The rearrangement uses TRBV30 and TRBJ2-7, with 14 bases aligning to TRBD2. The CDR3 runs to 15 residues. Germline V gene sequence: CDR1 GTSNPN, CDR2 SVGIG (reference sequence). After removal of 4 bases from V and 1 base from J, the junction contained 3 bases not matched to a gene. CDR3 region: CAWTRTSGGSYEQYF. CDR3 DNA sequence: TGTGCCTGGACCCGGACTAGCGGGGGGTCCTACGAGCAGTACTTC.

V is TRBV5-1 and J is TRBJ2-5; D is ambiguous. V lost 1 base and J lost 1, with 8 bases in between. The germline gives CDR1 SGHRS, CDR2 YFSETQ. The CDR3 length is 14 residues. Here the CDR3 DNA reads TGCGCCAGCAGCTTGTTTTTGGGCCAAGAGACCCAGTACTTC. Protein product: CASSLFLGQETQYF.